The 29 T cell receptor beta chains presented below share a single source sample, sequenced in a study of blood T cell repertoires in COVID-19. Here immunoSEQ multiplex PCR was the method, and the copy in TCRdb shows in-frame clones only, minus some. The sample has 250,000 to 300,000 clones, 80% to 90% seen once; the top ten hold around a sixth. Sample: PBMCs or T cells enriched from blood (not recorded which). All receptors come from a man aged 18 to 30 who had recovered from COVID-19.

The V gene is TRBV18, the J gene TRBJ1-3; 8 bases align to TRBD1. Germline loops: CDR1 KGHSH, CDR2 LQKENI. V lost 3 bases and J lost 2; bases outside the gene matches: 3. The CDR3 runs to 15 residues. CDR3: CASSPTQGAGNTIYF. The CDR3 DNA is TGTGCCAGCTCACCCACACAGGGGGCTGGAAACACCATATATTTT. Filled out from reference TRBV18 and TRBJ1-3, the complete variable domain reads NAGVMQNPRHLVRRRGQEARLRCSPMKGHSHVYWYRQLPEEGLKFMVYLQKENIIDESGMPKERFSAEFPKEGPSILRIQQVVRGDSAAYFCASSPTQGAGNTIYFGEGSWLTVV.

This chain joins TRBV7-2 and TRBJ1-1, with 9 bases matching TRBD1. The V gene end was trimmed by 1 base and the J gene end by 4 bases; junction bases not matched to a gene: 1. CDR3 size: 14 residues. CDR1 and CDR2 from the germline V gene are SGHTA and FQGNSA. The chain's CDR3 is CASSLVDRGTEAFF. DNA of the CDR3: TGTGCCAGCAGCTTAGTGGACAGGGGCACTGAAGCTTTCTTT.

This chain connects TRBV28 to TRBJ1-1; possible D gene TRBD1, 6 bases. This CDR3 comprises 13 residues. Trimming cost V 6 bases and J 6 bases, with 14 bases left between them. Germline V gene sequence: CDR1 MDHEN, CDR2 SYDVKM. The CDR3 loop reads CASSITGRAEAFF. The CDR3 DNA is TGTGCCAGCAGCATCACAGGGAGGGCTGAAGCTTTCTTT.

This clone occurred once. The CDR3, as DNA: TGTGCCAGCAGCCAAGATTCGGACAGGCAGAACACTGAAGCTTTCTTT. It yields the protein CASSQDSDRQNTEAFF. This chain connects TRBV3-1 (or the pseudogene TRBV3-2) to TRBJ1-1; 7 bases are a match to TRBD1. Germline-derived CDR1 and CDR2 are LGHDT and YNNKEL (reference sequence). The CDR3 length is 16 residues. V gave up 0 bases and J gave up 1 base; unmatched junction bases: 5.

The chain joins TRBV2 to TRBJ1-2; 8 bases fit TRBD1. The ends lost 6 bases at V and 8 bases at J; junction bases unmatched: 11. The germline CDR1 and CDR2 sequences are SNHLY and FYNNEI. The CDR3 extends over 14 amino acids. Written as DNA, the CDR3 is TGTGCCAGCAGCCCACAGGGGGAAAGGAACGGCTACACCTTC. It translates to CASSPQGERNGYTF.

This chain uses TRBV9 with TRBJ1-4; 10 bases line up with TRBD1. The V gene end was trimmed by 3 bases and the J gene end by 5 bases; junction bases not matched to a gene: 1. Germline V gives CDR1 SGDLS, CDR2 YYNGEE. CDR3 length: 14 amino acids. The CDR3 region has the DNA TGTGCCAGCAGCGCGGACAGGGGGAATGAAAAACTGTTTTTT. Amino acid sequence: CASSADRGNEKLFF.

The rearrangement joins TRBV5-6 to TRBJ2-7; D is perhaps TRBD2 (5 bases). With 0 bases removed from V and 2 bases from J, the gap between germline ends came to 9 bases. The germline CDR1 and CDR2 sequences are SGHDT and YYEEEE. The CDR3 consists of 14 residues. For the CDR3, the DNA is TGTGCCAGCAGCTTGGTGGACGGGACCTACGAGCAGTACTTC. It is translated as CASSLVDGTYEQYF.

The chain is built from TRBV28 and TRBJ2-3; D call uncertain. This CDR3 region has 15 residues. Per germline, CDR1 MDHEN and CDR2 SYDVKM. Trimming stripped 4 bases from V and 0 bases from J, with 11 bases between. The CDR3 is CASSSTPSSTDTQYF. In DNA form, the CDR3 reads TGTGCCAGCAGTTCGACTCCATCTAGCACAGATACGCAGTATTTT.

This chain joins TRBV6-5 and TRBJ2-1; possibly TRBD1 for D (6 bases). CDR1 and CDR2 from the germline V gene are MNHEY and SVGAGI. The ends were cut back, 3 bases at V and 5 bases at J, with 11 bases in the middle. The CDR3 length is 14 residues. The CDR3 is CASSYWGPDNEQFF. In nucleotides, the CDR3 is TGTGCCAGCAGTTATTGGGGGCCCGACAATGAGCAGTTCTTC.

The rearrangement uses TRBV7-9 and TRBJ2-3; tentative D call: TRBD2 (5 bases). Trimming shortened V by 1 base and J by 0 bases, and 11 bases separated the two germline ends. This CDR3 is built from 16 residues. Germline loops: CDR1 SEHNR, CDR2 FQNEAQ (reference sequence). The CDR3 loop is CASSLGTELSTDTQYF. The CDR3 DNA is TGTGCCAGCAGCTTAGGGACTGAACTTAGCACAGATACGCAGTATTTT.

The genes are TRBV28 and TRBJ1-5, with no clear D. The V end lost 6 bases, the J end lost 2 bases, and 14 bases lay between the germline ends. The CDR3 is made up of 15 amino acids. Germline assignment: CDR1 MDHEN and CDR2 SYDVKM. The CDR3 loop is CASSGEASRNQPQHF. The CDR3 DNA sequence: TGTGCCAGCAGCGGGGAAGCTTCCCGCAATCAGCCCCAGCATTTT.

This chain links TRBV18 with TRBJ1-1, with D unresolved. The CDR3 has 15 residues. Trimming cost V 3 bases and J 0 bases, with 11 bases left between them. In germline, CDR1 is KGHSH, CDR2 LQKENI. CDR3 region: CASSPPWSMNTEAFF. The DNA for the CDR3 is TGTGCCAGCTCACCCCCGTGGAGCATGAACACTGAAGCTTTCTTT.

The chain recombines TRBV7-8 with TRBJ1-1; D perhaps matches TRBD1 (6 bases). Trimming shortened V by 5 bases and J by 4 bases, and 11 bases separated the two germline ends. The V gene's germline CDR1 is SGHVS and CDR2 FQNEAQ. This CDR3 is 13 amino acids long. DNA for the CDR3: TGTGCCAGCAGCCAATTGACAGGCACTGAAGCTTTCTTT. It encodes CASSQLTGTEAFF. The whole variable domain, filled in from reference TRBV7-8 and TRBJ1-1, reads GAGVSQSPRYKVAKRGQDVALRCDPISGHVSLFWYQQALGQGPEFLTYFQNEAQLDKSGLPSDRFFAERPEGSVSTLKIQRTQQEDSAVYLCASSQLTGTEAFFGQGTRLTVV.

The rearrangement joins TRBV28 to TRBJ1-2, with a weak D call TRBD1 (6 bases). The CDR3 length is 13 residues. CDR1 is MDHEN, CDR2 SYDVKM, per germline. Trimming pared 6 bases from V and 6 bases from J, leaving 14 bases between. DNA for the CDR3: TGTGCCAGCAGACTACAGGGTGGCAATGGCTACACCTTC. Translated, it gives CASRLQGGNGYTF.

The sample holds a few counts of this clone. This chain links TRBV11-2 with TRBJ1-2, with D possibly matching TRBD1 (6 bases). CDR3 length: 15 residues. V lost 4 bases and J lost 7, with 19 bases in between. Germline CDR1 is SGHAT and CDR2 is FQNNGV. The CDR3 bases are TGTGCCAGCAGCTCCAATCGGGACACCGTTCGTGGCTACACCTTC. Amino acids: CASSSNRDTVRGYTF.

The chain joins TRBV30 to TRBJ2-1, with 10 bases lining up with TRBD2. The V segment lost 1 base and the J segment 4 bases; nucleotides outside the gene matches: 4. Per germline, CDR1 GTSNPN and CDR2 SVGIG (reference sequence). The CDR3 totals 15 residues. This chain's CDR3 is CAWSAGTSAYNEQFF. The CDR3 nucleotides are TGTGCCTGGAGTGCTGGGACTAGCGCTTACAATGAGCAGTTCTTC.

The chain recombines TRBV10-1 with TRBJ2-3; 11 nucleotides align to TRBD2. Germline V lookup: CDR1 WNHNN, CDR2 SYGVQD (reference sequence). Trimming removed 5 bases from V and 2 bases from J; junction bases left unmatched: 6. The CDR3 contains 16 residues. The CDR3: CASSLGTSGFTDTQYF. In DNA form, the CDR3 reads TGCGCCAGCAGTCTCGGGACTAGCGGTTTCACAGATACGCAGTATTTT.

J is TRBJ2-7 and V is TRBV19, with a possible D match to TRBD2 (7 bases). The germline gives CDR1 LNHDA, CDR2 SQIVND (reference sequence). V was clipped by 4 bases and J by 4 bases, with 14 bases between them. The CDR3 spans 14 residues. Here the CDR3 reads CASSSPGGRYEQYF. The CDR3, as DNA: TGTGCCAGTAGTAGTCCCGGGGGGCGTTACGAGCAGTACTTC. Combining the CDR3 with reference TRBV19 and TRBJ2-7 gives the whole variable domain DGGITQSPKYLFRKEGQNVTLSCEQNLNHDAMYWYRQDPGQGLRLIYYSQIVNDFQKGDIAEGYSVSREKKESFPLTVTSAQKNPTAFYLCASSSPGGRYEQYFGPGTRLTVT.

The count of this clone is one. Within the sample, other DNA sequences also encode this same CDR3. This rearrangement joins TRBV30 to TRBJ1-5, with unresolved D. CDR3 length: 12 amino acids. Between the trimmed V and J ends, which lost 5 bases and 1 base, there was a span of 6 bases. Germline values: CDR1 GTSNPN, CDR2 SVGIG (reference sequence). CDR3 sequence reads: CAWSRSNQPQHF. The CDR3 DNA sequence: TGTGCCTGGTCCAGAAGCAATCAGCCCCAGCATTTT.

The J gene is TRBJ2-7, the V gene TRBV18, with 8 positions matching TRBD1. The CDR3 runs to 14 residues. After removal of 0 bases from V and 5 bases from J, the junction contained 3 bases not matched to a gene. The germline V gene has CDR1 KGHSH and CDR2 LQKENI. The chain's CDR3 is CASSPPGQANEQYF. As DNA, the CDR3 is TGTGCCAGCTCACCACCGGGACAGGCGAACGAGCAGTACTTC.

The chain joins TRBV6-1 to TRBJ1-2, with a tentative D call TRBD1 (5 bases). The germline V gene encodes CDR1 MNHNS and CDR2 SASEGT. The CDR3 has 17 amino acids. The V end was cut by 4 bases, the J end by 0 bases, with 18 bases between. CDR3 protein: CASSVAGTQITNYGYTF. CDR3 sequence (DNA): TGTGCCAGCAGTGTAGCCGGGACTCAGATCACTAACTATGGCTACACCTTC.

This chain links TRBV2 with TRBJ2-2; D not resolved. Per germline, CDR1 SNHLY and CDR2 FYNNEI. The CDR3 is made up of 14 amino acids. V was shortened by 6 bases and J by 6 bases, with 14 bases between the two germline ends. The CDR3 DNA sequence: TGTGCCAGCAGCCAGCGATTGGGTCCCGGGGAGCTGTTTTTT. Amino acid sequence: CASSQRLGPGELFF.

The chain joins TRBV27 to TRBJ1-5; 8 positions agree with TRBD1. The CDR3 extends over 14 amino acids. Germline CDR1 is MNHEY and CDR2 is SMNVEV (reference sequence). V dropped 10 bases and J dropped 2; count of bases not matched to a gene: 7. This chain's CDR3 is CATAGGQGNQPQHF. For the CDR3, the DNA is TGTGCCACCGCAGGGGGCCAGGGCAATCAGCCCCAGCATTTT.

The V and J genes are TRBV6-5 and TRBJ2-2; 7 bases are shared with TRBD2. Germline V gene lookup returns CDR1 MNHEY and CDR2 SVGAGI. CDR3 length equals 15 residues. The V segment lost 5 bases and the J segment 0 bases; nucleotides outside the gene matches: 3. The CDR3 reads CASSRDYSNTGELFF. The CDR3 DNA follows: TGTGCCAGCAGTCGGGACTACTCGAACACCGGGGAGCTGTTTTTT.

The chain joins TRBV6-5 to TRBJ2-1; 7 bases agree with TRBD1. This CDR3 contains 15 residues. Germline loops: CDR1 MNHEY, CDR2 SVGAGI. Trimming removed 9 bases from V and 0 bases from J; junction bases left unmatched: 8. CDR3 in amino acids: CASITGAISYNEQFF. CDR3 in DNA: TGTGCCAGTATAACAGGGGCTATCTCCTACAATGAGCAGTTCTTC.

This clone was detected a few times. The chain couples TRBV6-5 to TRBJ1-5, with D possibly TRBD1 on 5 matching bases. V dropped 5 bases and J dropped 3 bases, with 14 bases sitting between them. CDR1 and CDR2 (germline): MNHEY, SVGAGI. The CDR3 runs 15 residues. The CDR3 DNA follows: TGTGCCAGCAGTAGTATGACAGTTATCAATCAGCCCCAGCATTTT. Its translation: CASSSMTVINQPQHF.

The genes are TRBV28 and TRBJ2-6; a possible D gene is TRBD1 (5 bases). This CDR3 comprises 16 residues. V lost 6 bases and J lost 2, with 14 bases in between. The germline CDR1 and CDR2 sequences are MDHEN and SYDVKM. The CDR3 coding sequence is TGTGCCAGCAGCGGTCAGGGTGGGACTGGGGCCAACGTCCTGACTTTC. Translating it yields CASSGQGGTGANVLTF.

The chain is built from TRBV10-1 and TRBJ1-4; D not resolved. This CDR3 contains 14 residues. In germline, CDR1 is WNHNN, CDR2 SYGVQD (reference sequence). Trimming pared 4 bases from V and 6 bases from J, leaving 12 bases between. Here the CDR3 reads CASSAEGSDEKLFF. In nucleotides, the CDR3 is TGCGCCAGCAGTGCGGAGGGATCGGATGAAAAACTGTTTTTT.

The gene calls are TRBV9 and TRBJ1-1, with 9 bases matching TRBD1. The CDR3 sequence is 16 residues long. J was trimmed by 5 bases and V by 4 bases; bases with no gene match: 12. CDR1 SGDLS and CDR2 YYNGEE come from the germline V gene. CDR3 DNA: TGTGCCAGCAGCCCCGGGGACAGGGTGGGTGGAACTGAAGCTTTCTTT. This sequence encodes CASSPGDRVGGTEAFF.